The clone carrying this T cell receptor beta chain has ten or more counts. These data come from a study of T cells in Graves' hyperthyroidism and ophthalmopathy. The CDR3 spans 15 residues. The V end was cut by 3 bases, the J end by 0 bases, with 15 bases between. Germline CDR1 is DFQATT and CDR2 is SNEGSKA (reference sequence). Amplified TCR beta CDR3 regions came from RNA transcripts. The HTBI primer set drove a first-round RT-PCR of the TCR CDR3. TCRdb passed the multiplex PCR reads through MiXCR, listing each CDR3 protein once. The sample records 350,000 to 400,000 distinct CDR3 sequences, 15% being singletons. Over 18 months, lack of ophthalmopathy progression marked Graves' hyperthyroidism as stable.

The chain employs TRBV20-1 and TRBJ2-7, with D possibly being TRBD2 (5 bases). Input material: blood. The receptor was isolated from a woman aged 30 to 39 with Graves' hyperthyroidism. Written as DNA, the CDR3 is TGCAGTGCTAGGTCCTTTGCAGCGGACTCCTACGAGCAGTACTTC. Translated: CSARSFAADSYEQYF.